Shown below are 2 T cell receptor beta chains from a single sample sequenced in a study of identical twins. MiXCR, applied by TCRdb to the 5' RACE reads, yields one record per CDR3 protein. The sample lists about 520,000 distinct CDR3 sequences; 22% were seen once. The same sample was also used in a study of T cells expressing NK-cell markers.

The sequencing sample was made of CD4+ T cells sorted from blood. The source is a woman aged 18 to 35 in good health.

There are many counts of this clonotype. V gene TRBV11-2 combines with J gene TRBJ2-1; weak D call: TRBD2 (5 bases). Germline V lookup: CDR1 SGHAT, CDR2 FQNNGV. The CDR3 spans 13 residues. Trimming took off 5 bases at V and 10 bases at J, with 15 bases between the two ends. The chain's CDR3 is CASSRTDLTEQFF. The CDR3 region has the DNA TGTGCCAGCAGCAGGACTGACTTAACGGAGCAGTTCTTC.

The chain is built from TRBV29-1 and TRBJ2-1; no definite D call. The CDR3 has 12 residues. V was cut by 8 bases and J by 3 bases, with 11 bases left in between. Germline V gene lookup returns CDR1 SQVTM and CDR2 ANQGSEA. The DNA of the CDR3 is TGCAGCCCGAGGACCGACTACAATGAGCAGTTCTTC. This gives the protein CSPRTDYNEQFF.